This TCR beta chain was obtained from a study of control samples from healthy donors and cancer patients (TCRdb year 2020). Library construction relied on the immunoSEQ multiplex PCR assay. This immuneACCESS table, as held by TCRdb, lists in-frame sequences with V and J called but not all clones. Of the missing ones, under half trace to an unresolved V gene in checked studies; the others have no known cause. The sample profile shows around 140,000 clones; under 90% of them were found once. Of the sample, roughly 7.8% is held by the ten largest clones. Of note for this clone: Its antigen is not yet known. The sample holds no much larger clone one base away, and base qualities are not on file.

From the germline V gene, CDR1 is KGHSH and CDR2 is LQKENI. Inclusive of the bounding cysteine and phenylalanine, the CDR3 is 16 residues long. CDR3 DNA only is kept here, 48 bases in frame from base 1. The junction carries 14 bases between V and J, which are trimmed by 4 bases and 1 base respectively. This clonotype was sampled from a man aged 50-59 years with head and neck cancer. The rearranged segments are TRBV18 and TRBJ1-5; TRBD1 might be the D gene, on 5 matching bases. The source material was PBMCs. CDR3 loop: CASSRRTAGSNQPQHF. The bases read TGTGCCAGCTCACGTAGGACGGCAGGGAGCAATCAGCCCCAGCATTTT.